The subject of this entry is one T cell receptor (beta chain). This CDR3 region has 16 residues. The ends were cut back, 4 bases at V and 2 bases at J, with 16 bases in the middle. Per germline, CDR1 LNHDA and CDR2 SQIVND (reference sequence). Under the authors' procedure: Nucleated cell number was recorded as an estimate derived from reference gene primer amplification. Assay used: immunoSEQ multiplex PCR; TCRdb lists only in-frame clones, some missing. The V and J calls and clone size come from that table; D and trimming were worked out from the DNA. The sample consists of under 200,000 clones, more than 70% of them appearing once. This sample stems from a study of blood T cell repertoires in COVID-19. Across the study: Samples of COVID-19 (acute and convalescent) were obtained from the United States, Italy and Spain. PBMCs, B-cell-depleted T cells, or T cells were the source of the cDNA or gDNA that made up the material.

The receptor was isolated from a man aged 35-49 years with active or convalescent COVID-19. The V and J genes are TRBV19 and TRBJ2-3; tentatively, D is TRBD2 (5 bases). Sequencing was carried out using peripheral blood. The CDR3 coding sequence is TGTGCCAGTAGTACCCGGGAACCGGGTAACACAGATACGCAGTATTTT. Translating it yields CASSTREPGNTDTQYF.